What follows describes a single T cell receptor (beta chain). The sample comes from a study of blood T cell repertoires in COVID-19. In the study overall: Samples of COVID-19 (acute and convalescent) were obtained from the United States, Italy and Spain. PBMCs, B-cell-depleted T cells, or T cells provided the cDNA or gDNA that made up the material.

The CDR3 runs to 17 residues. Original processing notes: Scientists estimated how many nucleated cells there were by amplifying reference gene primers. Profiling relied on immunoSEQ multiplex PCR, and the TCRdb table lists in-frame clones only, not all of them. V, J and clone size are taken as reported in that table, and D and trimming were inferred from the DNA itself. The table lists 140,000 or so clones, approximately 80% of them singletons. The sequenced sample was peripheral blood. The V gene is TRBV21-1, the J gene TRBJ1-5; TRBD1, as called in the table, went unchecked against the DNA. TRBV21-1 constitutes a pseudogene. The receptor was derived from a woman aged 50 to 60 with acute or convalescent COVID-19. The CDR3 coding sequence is TGTGCCAGCAGCAAGTACCGGAGGACAGGGAGCAATCAGCCCCAGCATTTT. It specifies CASSKYRRTGSNQPQHF.